This record looks at one T cell receptor (beta chain) sequence and its context. Antigen unknown. V was pared by 4 bases and J by 6 bases, with 13 bases between. The germline CDR1 and CDR2 sequences are MNHNS and SASEGT. This CDR3 has 14 residues. Splitting of CD4+ cells produced CD45RA+ naive and CD45RA-negative memory subsets. The data were obtained in a study of shared clonotypes between healthy human individuals. Original processing notes: ImmunoSEQ sequences covered only the junction and lacked quality scores; filtering therefore differed. The assay was immunoSEQ multiplex PCR, and TCRdb's table has in-frame clones only and misses some. Clone size and the V and J calls come from that table; the DNA yielded D and trimming. The sample yields 950,000 to 1,300,000 clones, about three quarters seen once. Study-level results: In general, naive subsets displayed greater estimated richness than memory subsets did.

The TCR sequence derives from a man aged 18-30 years in good health. This chain links TRBV6-1 with TRBJ2-1; D possibly corresponds to TRBD1 (6 bases). The sequenced material came from memory CD4+ T cells sorted from blood. Subset of the sample: CD45RA-negative fraction. The CDR3 here is CASSGQGPPNEQFF. The CDR3 coding sequence is TGTGCCAGCAGTGGTCAGGGGCCCCCCAATGAGCAGTTCTTC.